The T cell receptor beta chain described here comes from a study of STAT3 mutations in large granular lymphocyte leukemia. At the level of the study: Around two fifths of treated T-LGLL patients showed hematologic response to immunosuppression.

Study-level results: Clonal expansion was inferred from samples taken at other timepoints. At least one immunodominant TCR beta clonotype appeared in every T-cell large granular lymphocyte leukemia patient.

The CDR3 loop spans 14 amino acids. Per the germline V gene, CDR1 is SGHRS and CDR2 is YFSETQ. V was trimmed by 7 bases and J by 4 bases, leaving 14 bases between them. TCRdb's table, derived via immunoSEQ multiplex PCR, lists solely in-frame clones and lacks some. The profile shows some 10,000 clones, 85% to 90% of them singletons. Worth noting for this clone: Its target is not known.

The sequencing input was peripheral blood mononuclear cells. V and J are TRBV5-1 and TRBJ1-4; D unresolved. The TCR sequence derives from a man aged 55 to 69 with T-cell large granular lymphocyte leukemia. Some clones in this sample may be carry-over from other donors' samples. CDR3 residues: CASSRADGNEKLFF. CDR3 nucleotide sequence: TGCGCCAGCTCTCGGGCGGACGGTAATGAAAAACTGTTTTTT.